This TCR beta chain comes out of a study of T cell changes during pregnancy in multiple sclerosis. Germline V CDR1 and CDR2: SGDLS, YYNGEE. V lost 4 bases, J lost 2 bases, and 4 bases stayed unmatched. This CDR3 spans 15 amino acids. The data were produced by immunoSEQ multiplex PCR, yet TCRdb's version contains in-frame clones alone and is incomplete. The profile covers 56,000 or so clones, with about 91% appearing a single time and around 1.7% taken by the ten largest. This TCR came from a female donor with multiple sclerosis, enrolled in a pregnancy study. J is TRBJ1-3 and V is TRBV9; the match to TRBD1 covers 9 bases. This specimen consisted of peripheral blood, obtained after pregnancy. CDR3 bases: TGTGCCAGCAGCTCCAGGACAGGGGCTGGAAACACCATATATTTT. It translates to CASSSRTGAGNTIYF.